Included here is one TCR beta chain sequence, with context. The target antigen is unknown. Germline is not matched at one junction end, which may reflect a read error. Time point meaning: persistent/refractory GD, antithyroid drugs over 5 years with positive TRAb. PBMCs provided the RNA from which the TCR library was made. Combining iRepertoire HTBI primers with Arm-PCR of CDR3 regions, the authors built TCR beta libraries. A single record per CDR3 protein comes from TCRdb applying MiXCR to the multiplex PCR reads. The repertoire consists of some 280,000 distinct CDR3 sequences, with around a fifth occurring once and the leading ten covering more than 55%. The data were taken from a study of regulatory T cells in long-lasting Graves disease. Findings of the study overall: The study found persistent patients shared more public clonotypes (around 2,500) than new patients (nearly 1,000).

Sequencing used peripheral blood mononuclear cells (PBMCs), obtained when the disease was refractory, from a patient treated with antithyroid drugs. The source of this sequence is a female donor with Graves disease.

CDR3 region: CTSSLDSLGEQYF. CDR3 DNA sequence: TGTACCAGCAGCTTAGACTCGCTTGGAGAGCAGTACTTC. This chain connects TRBV7-9 to TRBJ2-7; no clear D gene. The CDR3 extends over 13 amino acids. The germline gives CDR1 SEHNR, CDR2 FQNEAQ (reference sequence).